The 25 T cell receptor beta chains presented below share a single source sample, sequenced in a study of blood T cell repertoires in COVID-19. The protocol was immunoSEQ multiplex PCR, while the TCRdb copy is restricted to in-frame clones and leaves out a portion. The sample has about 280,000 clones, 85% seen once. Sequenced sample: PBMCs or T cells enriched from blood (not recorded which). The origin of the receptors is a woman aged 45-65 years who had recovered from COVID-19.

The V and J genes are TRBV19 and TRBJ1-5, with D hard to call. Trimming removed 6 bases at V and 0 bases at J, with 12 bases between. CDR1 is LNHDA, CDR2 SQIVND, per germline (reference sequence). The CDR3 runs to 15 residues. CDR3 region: CASREGPISNQPQHF. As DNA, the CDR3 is TGTGCCAGTAGAGAGGGTCCGATTAGCAATCAGCCCCAGCATTTT. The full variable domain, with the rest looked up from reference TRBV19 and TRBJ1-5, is DGGITQSPKYLFRKEGQNVTLSCEQNLNHDAMYWYRQDPGQGLRLIYYSQIVNDFQKGDIAEGYSVSREKKESFPLTVTSAQKNPTAFYLCASREGPISNQPQHFGDGTRLSIL.

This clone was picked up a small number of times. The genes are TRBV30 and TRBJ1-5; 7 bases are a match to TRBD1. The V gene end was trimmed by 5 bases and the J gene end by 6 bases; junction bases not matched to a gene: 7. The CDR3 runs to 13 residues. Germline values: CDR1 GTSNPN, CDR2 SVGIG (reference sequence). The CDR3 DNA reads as TGTGCCTGGTCCACAGGGGAAGGTCAGCCCCAGCATTTT. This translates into CAWSTGEGQPQHF.

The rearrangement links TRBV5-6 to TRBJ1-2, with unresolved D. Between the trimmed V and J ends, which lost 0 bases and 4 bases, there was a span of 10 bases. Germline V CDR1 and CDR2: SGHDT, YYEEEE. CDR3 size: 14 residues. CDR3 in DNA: TGTGCCAGCAGCTTGGGCACCCGGAGCTATGGCTACACCTTC. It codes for CASSLGTRSYGYTF.

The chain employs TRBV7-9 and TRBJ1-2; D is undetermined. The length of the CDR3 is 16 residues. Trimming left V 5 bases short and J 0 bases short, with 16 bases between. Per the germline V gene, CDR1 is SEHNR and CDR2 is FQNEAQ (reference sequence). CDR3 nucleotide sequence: TGTGCCAGCAGCCACCTTACGCCCGGGACTAACTATGGCTACACCTTC. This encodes CASSHLTPGTNYGYTF.

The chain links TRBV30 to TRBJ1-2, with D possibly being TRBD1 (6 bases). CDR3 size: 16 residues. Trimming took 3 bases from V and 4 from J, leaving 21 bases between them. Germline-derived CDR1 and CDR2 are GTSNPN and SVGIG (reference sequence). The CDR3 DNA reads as TGTGCCTGGAGCCTCCTTTCACAGGGACCTGCCTATGGCTACACCTTC. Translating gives CAWSLLSQGPAYGYTF. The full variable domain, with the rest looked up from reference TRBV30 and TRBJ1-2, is SQTIHQWPATLVQPVGSPLSLECTVEGTSNPNLYWYRQAAGRGLQLLFYSVGIGQISSEVPQNLSASRPQDRQFILSSKKLLLSDSGFYLCAWSLLSQGPAYGYTFGSGTRLTVV.

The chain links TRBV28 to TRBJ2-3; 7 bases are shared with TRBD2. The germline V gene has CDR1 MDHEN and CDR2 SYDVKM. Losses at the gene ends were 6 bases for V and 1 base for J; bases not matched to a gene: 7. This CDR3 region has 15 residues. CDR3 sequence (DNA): TGTGCCAGCAGGCTTCGGGGAGGGGGCACAGATACGCAGTATTTT. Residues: CASRLRGGGTDTQYF.

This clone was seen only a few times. The CDR3 sequence is CASSSPTTGRRTEAFF. CDR3 DNA: TGTGCCAGCTCATCTCCCACAACAGGGCGGAGGACTGAAGCTTTCTTT. J is TRBJ1-1 and V is TRBV18; perhaps TRBD1 as D (6 bases). With 5 bases removed from V and 5 bases from J, the gap between germline ends came to 21 bases. Germline CDR1 KGHSH, CDR2 LQKENI. The CDR3 is made up of 16 amino acids. The full variable domain, rest sourced from reference TRBV18 and TRBJ1-1, is NAGVMQNPRHLVRRRGQEARLRCSPMKGHSHVYWYRQLPEEGLKFMVYLQKENIIDESGMPKERFSAEFPKEGPSILRIQQVVRGDSAAYFCASSSPTTGRRTEAFFGQGTRLTVV.

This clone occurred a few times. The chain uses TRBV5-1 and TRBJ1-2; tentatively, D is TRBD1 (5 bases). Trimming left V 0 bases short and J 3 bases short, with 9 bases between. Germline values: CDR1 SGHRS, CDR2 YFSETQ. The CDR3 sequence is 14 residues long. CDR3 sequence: CASSLAQGYYGYTF. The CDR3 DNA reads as TGCGCCAGCAGCTTGGCCCAGGGATACTATGGCTACACCTTC.

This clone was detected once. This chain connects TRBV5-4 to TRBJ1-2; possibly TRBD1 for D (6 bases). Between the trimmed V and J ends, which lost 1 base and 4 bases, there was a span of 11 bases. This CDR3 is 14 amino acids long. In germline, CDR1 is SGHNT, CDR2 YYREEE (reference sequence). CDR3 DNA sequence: TGTGCCAGCAGCTTGCCAGGGGAGGGCTATGGCTACACCTTC. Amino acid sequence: CASSLPGEGYGYTF. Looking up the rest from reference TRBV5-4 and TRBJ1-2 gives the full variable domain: ETGVTQSPTHLIKTRGQQVTLRCSSQSGHNTVSWYQQALGQGPQFIFQYYREEENGRGNFPPRFSGLQFPNYSSELNVNALELDDSALYLCASSLPGEGYGYTFGSGTRLTVV.

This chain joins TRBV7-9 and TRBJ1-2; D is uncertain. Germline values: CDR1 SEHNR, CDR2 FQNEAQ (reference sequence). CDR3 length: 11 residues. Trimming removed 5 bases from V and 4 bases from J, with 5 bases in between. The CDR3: CASSQVYGYTF. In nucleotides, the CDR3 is TGTGCCAGCAGCCAGGTCTATGGCTACACCTTC.

The CDR3 DNA reads as TGCGCCAGCAGCGAGACGCACAGGGTGAGCTATGGCTACACCTTC. It is translated as CASSETHRVSYGYTF. The J gene is TRBJ1-2, the V gene TRBV4-3; the D gene is possibly TRBD1 (6 bases). V lost 5 bases to trimming and J lost 4 bases, with 17 bases between them. This CDR3 is 15 amino acids long. In germline, CDR1 is LGHNA, CDR2 YSLEER.

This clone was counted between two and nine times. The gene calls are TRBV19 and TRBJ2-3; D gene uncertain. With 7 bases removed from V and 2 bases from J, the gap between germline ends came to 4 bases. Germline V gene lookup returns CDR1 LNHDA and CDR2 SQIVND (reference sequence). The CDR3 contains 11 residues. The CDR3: CASTNTDTQYF. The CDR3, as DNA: TGTGCCAGTACCAACACAGATACGCAGTATTTT.

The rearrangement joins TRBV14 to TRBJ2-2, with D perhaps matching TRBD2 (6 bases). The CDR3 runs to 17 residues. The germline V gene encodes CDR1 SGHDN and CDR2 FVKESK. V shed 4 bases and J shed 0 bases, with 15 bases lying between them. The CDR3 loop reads CASSRDLPRTNTGELFF. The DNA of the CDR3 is TGTGCCAGCAGCCGGGACTTACCCAGGACGAACACCGGGGAGCTGTTTTTT.

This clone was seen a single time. The CDR3 loop is CASSTFTELSYEQYF. DNA for the CDR3: TGTGCCAGTAGTACCTTTACTGAGCTCTCCTACGAGCAGTACTTC. The gene calls are TRBV19 and TRBJ2-7; D gene ambiguous. Germline V gene lookup returns CDR1 LNHDA and CDR2 SQIVND (reference sequence). The length of the CDR3 is 15 residues. Deletions cut 4 bases from V and 0 bases from J, with 13 bases between.

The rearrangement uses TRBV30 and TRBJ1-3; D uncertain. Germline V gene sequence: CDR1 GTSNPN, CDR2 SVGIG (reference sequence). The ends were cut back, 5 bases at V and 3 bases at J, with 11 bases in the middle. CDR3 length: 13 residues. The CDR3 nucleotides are TGTGCCTGGGGTTCGGGGAATGGAAACACCATATATTTT. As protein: CAWGSGNGNTIYF.

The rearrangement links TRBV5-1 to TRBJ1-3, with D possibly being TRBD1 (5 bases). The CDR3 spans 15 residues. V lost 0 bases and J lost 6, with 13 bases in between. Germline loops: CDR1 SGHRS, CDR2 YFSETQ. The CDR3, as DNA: TGCGCCAGCAGCTTGGTTGGGGCGAATGAAAACACCATATATTTT. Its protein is CASSLVGANENTIYF.

The CDR3 region is CASSPGLYTSSEKLFF. The CDR3 coding sequence is TGTGCCAGCTCACCGGGCCTTTATACCTCGAGTGAAAAACTGTTTTTT. The chain carries TRBV18 and TRBJ1-4; D is unresolved. Looked up from germline, CDR1 is KGHSH and CDR2 is LQKENI. The CDR3 has 16 residues. V shed 3 bases and J shed 7 bases, with 18 bases lying between them.

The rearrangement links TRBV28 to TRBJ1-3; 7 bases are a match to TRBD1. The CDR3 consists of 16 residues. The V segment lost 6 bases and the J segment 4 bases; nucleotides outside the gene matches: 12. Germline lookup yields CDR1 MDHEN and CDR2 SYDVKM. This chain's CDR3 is CASSTQGRGSGNTIYF. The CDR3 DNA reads TGTGCCAGCAGCACACAGGGGAGAGGGTCAGGAAACACCATATATTTT. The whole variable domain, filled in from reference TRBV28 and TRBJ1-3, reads DVKVTQSSRYLVKRTGEKVFLECVQDMDHENMFWYRQDPGLGLRLIYFSYDVKMKEKGDIPEGYSVSREKKERFSLILESASTNQTSMYLCASSTQGRGSGNTIYFGEGSWLTVV.

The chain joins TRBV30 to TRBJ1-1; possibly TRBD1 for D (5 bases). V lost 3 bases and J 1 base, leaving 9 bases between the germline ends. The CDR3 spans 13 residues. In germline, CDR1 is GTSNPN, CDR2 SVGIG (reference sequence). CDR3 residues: CAWRKQENTEAFF. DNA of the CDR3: TGTGCCTGGAGAAAACAGGAGAACACTGAAGCTTTCTTT.

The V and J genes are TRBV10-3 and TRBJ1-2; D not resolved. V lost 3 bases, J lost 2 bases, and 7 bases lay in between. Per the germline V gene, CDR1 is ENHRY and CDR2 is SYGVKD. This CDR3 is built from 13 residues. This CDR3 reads CAISETANYGYTF. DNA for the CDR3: TGTGCCATCAGTGAAACAGCAAACTATGGCTACACCTTC.

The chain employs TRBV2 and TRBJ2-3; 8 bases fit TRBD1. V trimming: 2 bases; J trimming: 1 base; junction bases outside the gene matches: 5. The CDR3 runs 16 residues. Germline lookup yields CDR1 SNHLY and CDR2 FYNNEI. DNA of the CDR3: TGTGCCAGCAGTGAAAACAGGGGGGTAGGCACAGATACGCAGTATTTT. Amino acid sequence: CASSENRGVGTDTQYF.

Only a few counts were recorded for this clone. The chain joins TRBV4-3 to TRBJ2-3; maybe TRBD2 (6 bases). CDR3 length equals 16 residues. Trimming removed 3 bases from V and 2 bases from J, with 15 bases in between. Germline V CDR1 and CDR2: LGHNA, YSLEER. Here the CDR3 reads CASSHKYLAATDTQYF. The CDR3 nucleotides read TGCGCCAGCAGCCATAAATATTTAGCGGCCACAGATACGCAGTATTTT.

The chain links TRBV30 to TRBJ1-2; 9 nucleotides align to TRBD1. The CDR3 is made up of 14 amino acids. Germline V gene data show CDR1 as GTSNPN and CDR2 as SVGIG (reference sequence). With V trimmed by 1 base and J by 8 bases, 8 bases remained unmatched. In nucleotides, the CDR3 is TGTGCCTGGAGTGCCTCGGGACAGGGCGGGGGCTACACCTTC. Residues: CAWSASGQGGGYTF.

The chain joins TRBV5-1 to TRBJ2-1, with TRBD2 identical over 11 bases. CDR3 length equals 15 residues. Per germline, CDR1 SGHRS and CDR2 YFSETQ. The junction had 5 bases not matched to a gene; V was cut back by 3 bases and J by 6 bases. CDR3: CASSSSGGPGNEQFF. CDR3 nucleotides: TGCGCCAGCAGCTCTAGCGGGGGGCCGGGCAATGAGCAGTTCTTC.

In DNA form, the CDR3 reads TGTGCCAGCAGCCCCACTCCAGGGAACACTGAAGCTTTCTTT. It is translated as CASSPTPGNTEAFF. The rearrangement links TRBV11-2 to TRBJ1-1; D is uncertain. Deletions cut 5 bases from V and 1 base from J, with 11 bases between. Germline V gene data show CDR1 as SGHAT and CDR2 as FQNNGV. The CDR3 is 14 amino acids. Variable domain in full (rest from reference TRBV11-2 and TRBJ1-1): EAGVAQSPRYKIIEKRQSVAFWCNPISGHATLYWYQQILGQGPKLLIQFQNNGVVDDSQLPKDRFSAERLKGVDSTLKIQPAKLEDSAVYLCASSPTPGNTEAFFGQGTRLTVV.